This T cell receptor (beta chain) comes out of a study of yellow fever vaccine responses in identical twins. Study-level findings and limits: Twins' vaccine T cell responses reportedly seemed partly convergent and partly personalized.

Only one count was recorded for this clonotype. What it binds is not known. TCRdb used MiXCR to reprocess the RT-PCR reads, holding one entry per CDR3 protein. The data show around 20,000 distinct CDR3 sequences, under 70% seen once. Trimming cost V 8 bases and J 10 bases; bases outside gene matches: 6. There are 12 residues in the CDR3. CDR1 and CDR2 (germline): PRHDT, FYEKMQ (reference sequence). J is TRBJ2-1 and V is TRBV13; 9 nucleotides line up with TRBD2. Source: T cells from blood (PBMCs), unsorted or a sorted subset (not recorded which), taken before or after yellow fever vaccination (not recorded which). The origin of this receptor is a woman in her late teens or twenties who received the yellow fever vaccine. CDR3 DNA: TGTGCCAGCGGGAGCGGGGGGCCGGAGCAGTTCTTC. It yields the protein CASGSGGPEQFF.